These 20 T cell receptor beta chains came from one sample sequenced in a study of T cell responses to AZD1222 COVID-19 vaccine. Some clones are missing from TCRdb's copy, which holds only in-frame ones; the method was immunoSEQ multiplex PCR. The data show roughly 140,000 clones, over 85% seen once. Here the sequenced sample was peripheral blood, taken on day 0 of AZD1222 vaccination. The receptors were sampled from an adult in good health.

This chain connects TRBV3-1 (or the pseudogene TRBV3-2) to TRBJ1-4; 10 bases align to TRBD1. Per germline, CDR1 LGHDT and CDR2 YNNKEL (reference sequence). The J segment lost 2 bases and the V segment lost 1 base, leaving 4 bases of the junction unmatched. The CDR3 runs 17 residues. In DNA form, the CDR3 reads TGTGCCAGCAGCCAAGGGGACAGGGGTACGACTAATGAAAAACTGTTTTTT. Encoded protein: CASSQGDRGTTNEKLFF.

In its sample, this clone was seen once. The chain employs TRBV18 and TRBJ2-1; 8 bases match TRBD1. The CDR3 has 14 residues. The V gene end was trimmed by 3 bases and the J gene end by 13 bases; junction bases not matched to a gene: 11. From germline, CDR1 is KGHSH and CDR2 LQKENI. CDR3 region: CASSPDYRGKGQFF. The CDR3, as DNA: TGTGCCAGCTCACCGGATTACAGGGGGAAAGGACAGTTCTTC. Complete variable domain (other parts from reference TRBV18 and TRBJ2-1): NAGVMQNPRHLVRRRGQEARLRCSPMKGHSHVYWYRQLPEEGLKFMVYLQKENIIDESGMPKERFSAEFPKEGPSILRIQQVVRGDSAAYFCASSPDYRGKGQFFGPGTRLTVL.

CDR3 region: CASTHRDGYTF. DNA for the CDR3: TGTGCCAGCACCCATCGGGACGGCTACACCTTC. V gene TRBV5-6 combines with J gene TRBJ1-2; weak D call: TRBD1 (5 bases). There are 11 residues in the CDR3. CDR1 is SGHDT and CDR2 is YYEEEE in the germline V gene. V gave up 6 bases and J gave up 8 bases, with 11 bases separating them.

In its sample, this clone was seen a few times. The rearrangement links TRBV4-1 to TRBJ2-1, with unresolved D. This CDR3 spans 11 amino acids. V lost 2 bases, J lost 4 bases, and 0 bases lay in between. Germline values: CDR1 MGHRA, CDR2 YSYEKL. This CDR3 is CASSQYNEQFF. CDR3 DNA: TGCGCCAGCAGCCAATACAATGAGCAGTTCTTC.

V usage is TRBV12-2 and J usage is TRBJ2-3; the table's TRBD2 call for D was not verified on the DNA. TRBV12-2 is deemed a pseudogene. CDR3 length: 16 amino acids. The CDR3 sequence: CASRLALERFTDTQYF. The CDR3 region has the DNA TGTGCAAGTCGCTTAGCGCTCGAGCGGTTCACAGATACGCAGTATTTT.

This sequence joins TRBV27 and TRBJ2-1, with 12 positions matching TRBD2. The trim removed 4 bases at V and 0 bases at J, leaving 4 bases unmatched. Germline CDR1 MNHEY, CDR2 SMNVEV (reference sequence). The CDR3 totals 17 residues. The CDR3 spells CASSSRLAGASYNEQFF. The CDR3 DNA sequence: TGTGCCAGCAGTTCGCGACTAGCGGGAGCCTCCTACAATGAGCAGTTCTTC.

The rearrangement links TRBV4-1 to TRBJ2-3, with D possibly TRBD1 on 5 matching bases. V was clipped by 0 bases and J by 0 bases, with 10 bases between them. The germline gives CDR1 MGHRA, CDR2 YSYEKL. CDR3 length equals 16 residues. This chain's CDR3 is CASSQEGVSSTDTQYF. The CDR3 nucleotides read TGCGCCAGCAGCCAAGAAGGGGTCTCTAGCACAGATACGCAGTATTTT.

The V call is TRBV9, the J call TRBJ2-1; unclear D gene. The CDR3 spans 16 residues. The V and J ends lost 2 bases and 1 base respectively, with 13 bases between them. Germline values: CDR1 SGDLS, CDR2 YYNGEE. CDR3 sequence: CASSVVPRGSYNEQFF. In DNA form, the CDR3 reads TGTGCCAGCAGCGTGGTCCCCCGTGGTTCCTACAATGAGCAGTTCTTC.

The chain has TRBV14 and TRBJ1-1; 8 positions match TRBD1. There are 16 residues in the CDR3. V lost 1 base to trimming and J lost 0 bases; unmatched junction nucleotides: 4. Germline loops: CDR1 SGHDN, CDR2 FVKESK. The CDR3 coding sequence is TGTGCCAGCAGCCAAGGGACAGGGAGTATGAACACTGAAGCTTTCTTT. It specifies CASSQGTGSMNTEAFF.

The chain employs TRBV3-1 (or the pseudogene TRBV3-2) and TRBJ1-1; possibly TRBD1 for D (5 bases). The CDR3 has 14 amino acids. Germline V gene sequence: CDR1 LGHDT, CDR2 YNNKEL (reference sequence). Trimming removed 1 base from V and 6 bases from J, with 12 bases in between. The CDR3 region has the DNA TGTGCCAGCAGCCAAGGCACAGGCTGGGCTGAAGCTTTCTTT. The encoded protein is CASSQGTGWAEAFF.

V and J are TRBV3-1 (or the pseudogene TRBV3-2) and TRBJ1-4; D is perhaps TRBD1 (6 bases). Germline CDR1 LGHDT, CDR2 YNNKEL (reference sequence). V was clipped by 4 bases and J by 12 bases, with 21 bases between them. The CDR3 is 15 residues long. Here the CDR3 reads CASSLRVLQGGELFF. The CDR3 region has the DNA TGTGCCAGCAGCCTCCGGGTCCTACAGGGTGGGGAACTGTTTTTT.

The CDR3 DNA is TGTGCCACCAGTGATTTGCCCAAGAGGGTAGCGGGAACATTGCCCGCCTCCTACAATGAGCAGTTCTTC. As protein: CATSDLPKRVAGTLPASYNEQFF. The chain employs TRBV24-1 and TRBJ2-1; 8 positions agree with TRBD2. The CDR3 is 23 amino acids. With V trimmed by 0 bases and J by 0 bases, 21 bases remained unmatched. Germline V lookup: CDR1 KGHDR, CDR2 SFDVKD.

The chain uses TRBV18 and TRBJ2-1, with D perhaps matching TRBD2 (6 bases). Deletions cut 1 base from V and 2 bases from J, with 9 bases between. CDR3 length: 15 residues. From germline, CDR1 is KGHSH and CDR2 LQKENI. The CDR3 DNA is TGTGCCAGCTCACCACTAGCGGATACCTACAATGAGCAGTTCTTC. Encoded protein: CASSPLADTYNEQFF.

The rearrangement links TRBV5-5 to TRBJ1-3; 7 nucleotides agree with TRBD1. Trimming cost V 3 bases and J 4 bases; bases outside gene matches: 4. Germline-derived CDR1 and CDR2 are SGHKS and YYEKEE (reference sequence). There are 14 residues in the CDR3. The CDR3 DNA reads as TGTGCCAGCAGCTGGGGGACAGCAGGAAACACCATATATTTT. It is translated as CASSWGTAGNTIYF.

This chain uses TRBV6-5 with TRBJ2-2; possible D gene TRBD2, 6 bases. The CDR3 totals 15 residues. V lost 5 bases and J 5 bases, leaving 15 bases between the germline ends. Germline V CDR1 and CDR2: MNHEY, SVGAGI. CDR3 in amino acids: CASSLGTSRTGELFF. The CDR3 DNA follows: TGTGCCAGCAGTCTCGGGACTTCGAGGACCGGGGAGCTGTTTTTT.

This sequence joins TRBV23-1 and TRBJ2-7; 7 positions match TRBD1. TRBV23-1 is given ORF status, its function remaining uncertain. V lost 6 bases, J lost 3 bases, and 11 bases stayed unmatched. The CDR3 runs 15 residues. The CDR3 loop is CASSLDRRNIYEQYF. The CDR3, as DNA: TGCGCCAGCAGCCTGGACAGGCGTAACATCTACGAGCAGTACTTC.

This chain joins TRBV20-1 and TRBJ2-7; no firm D call. The V end was cut by 6 bases, the J end by 3 bases, with 9 bases between. The CDR3 loop spans 11 amino acids. Germline CDR1 DFQATT, CDR2 SNEGSKA (reference sequence). The DNA for the CDR3 is TGCAGTGCCCCGGACCACTACGAGCAGTACTTC. This codes for CSAPDHYEQYF.

The chain carries TRBV18 and TRBJ1-1, with TRBD1 identical over 8 bases. V lost 3 bases, J lost 0 bases, and 9 bases stayed unmatched. CDR3 size: 17 residues. CDR1 KGHSH and CDR2 LQKENI come from the germline V gene. This CDR3 reads CASSPTQVTGVNTEAFF. In DNA form, the CDR3 reads TGTGCCAGCTCACCGACCCAGGTGACAGGGGTGAACACTGAAGCTTTCTTT. Full variable domain (remainder filled in from reference TRBV18 and TRBJ1-1): NAGVMQNPRHLVRRRGQEARLRCSPMKGHSHVYWYRQLPEEGLKFMVYLQKENIIDESGMPKERFSAEFPKEGPSILRIQQVVRGDSAAYFCASSPTQVTGVNTEAFFGQGTRLTVV.

The chain employs TRBV27 and TRBJ1-2, with TRBD1 identical over 8 bases. With 10 bases clipped from V and 2 bases from J, the junction kept 6 bases outside the gene matches. Germline V gives CDR1 MNHEY, CDR2 SMNVEV (reference sequence). CDR3 length: 13 amino acids. The CDR3 sequence: CANVAGGNYGYTF. CDR3 DNA: TGTGCCAATGTGGCAGGGGGCAACTATGGCTACACCTTC.

The chain joins TRBV7-9 to TRBJ1-1; D unresolved. The CDR3 has 14 residues. The V gene's germline CDR1 is SEHNR and CDR2 FQNEAQ (reference sequence). V was cut by 1 base and J by 1 base, with 7 bases left in between. CDR3 sequence reads: CASSLVNWNTEAFF. Written as DNA, the CDR3 is TGTGCCAGCAGCTTAGTGAATTGGAACACTGAAGCTTTCTTT.